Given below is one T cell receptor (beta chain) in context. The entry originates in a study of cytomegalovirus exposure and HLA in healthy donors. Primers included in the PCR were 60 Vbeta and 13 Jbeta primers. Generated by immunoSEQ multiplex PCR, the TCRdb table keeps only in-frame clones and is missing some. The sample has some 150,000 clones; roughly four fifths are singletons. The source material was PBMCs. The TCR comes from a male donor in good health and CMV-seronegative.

The CDR3 DNA reads as TGTGCCACCAGCAGCACCAGGGTGCGGCCAAACAATCAGCCCCAGCATTTT. This gives the protein CATSSTRVRPNNQPQHF. The chain carries TRBV15 and TRBJ1-5; D is possibly TRBD1 (5 bases). The CDR3 length is 17 residues. CDR1 and CDR2 (germline): LNHNV, YYDKDF (reference sequence). V gave up 3 bases and J gave up 3 bases, with 18 bases separating them. Full variable domain (missing parts from reference TRBV15 and TRBJ1-5): DAMVIQNPRYQVTQFGKPVTLSCSQTLNHNVMYWYQQKSSQAPKLLFHYYDKDFNNEADTPDNFQSRRPNTSFCFLDIRSPGLGDTAMYLCATSSTRVRPNNQPQHFGDGTRLSIL.